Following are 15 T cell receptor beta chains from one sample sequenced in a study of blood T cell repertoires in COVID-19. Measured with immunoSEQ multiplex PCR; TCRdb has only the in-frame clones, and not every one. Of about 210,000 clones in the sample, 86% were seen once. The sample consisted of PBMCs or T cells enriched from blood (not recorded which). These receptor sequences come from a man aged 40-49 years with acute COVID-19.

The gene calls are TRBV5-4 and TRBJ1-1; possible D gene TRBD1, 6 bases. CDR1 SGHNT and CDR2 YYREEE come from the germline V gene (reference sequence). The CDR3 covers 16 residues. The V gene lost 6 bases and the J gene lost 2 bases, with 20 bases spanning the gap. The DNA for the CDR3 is TGTGCCAGCACCCCAGGGGCGGGGGAGGGTAACACTGAAGCTTTCTTT. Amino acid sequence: CASTPGAGEGNTEAFF.

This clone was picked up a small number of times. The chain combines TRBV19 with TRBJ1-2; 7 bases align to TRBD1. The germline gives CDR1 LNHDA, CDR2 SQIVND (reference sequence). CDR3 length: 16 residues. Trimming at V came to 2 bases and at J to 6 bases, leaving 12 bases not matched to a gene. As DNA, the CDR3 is TGTGCCAGTAGTATAAGCGGCCGACAGGGTCTGGATGGCTACACCTTC. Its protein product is CASSISGRQGLDGYTF.

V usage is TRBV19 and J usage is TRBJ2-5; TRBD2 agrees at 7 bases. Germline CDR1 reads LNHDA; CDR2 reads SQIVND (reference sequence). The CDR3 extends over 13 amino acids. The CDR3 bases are TGTGCAGGGTGGGGAGGGGAACTAGAGACCCAGTACTTC. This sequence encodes CAGWGGELETQYF.

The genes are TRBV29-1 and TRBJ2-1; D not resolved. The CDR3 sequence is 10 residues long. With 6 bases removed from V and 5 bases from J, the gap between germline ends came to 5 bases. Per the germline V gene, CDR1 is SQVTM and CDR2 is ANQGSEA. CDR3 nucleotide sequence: TGCAGCGTACGCGACAATGAGCAGTTCTTC. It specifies CSVRDNEQFF.

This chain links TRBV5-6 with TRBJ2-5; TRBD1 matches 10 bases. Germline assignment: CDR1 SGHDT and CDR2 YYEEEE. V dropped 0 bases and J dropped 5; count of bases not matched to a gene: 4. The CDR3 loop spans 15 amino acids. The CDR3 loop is CASSLGDRGWETQYF. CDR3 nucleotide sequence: TGTGCCAGCAGCTTGGGGGACAGGGGTTGGGAGACCCAGTACTTC.

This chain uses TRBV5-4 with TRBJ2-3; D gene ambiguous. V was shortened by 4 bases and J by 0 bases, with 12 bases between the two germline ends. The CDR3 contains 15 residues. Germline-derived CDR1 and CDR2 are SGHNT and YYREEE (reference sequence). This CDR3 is CASSPRSMSTDTQYF. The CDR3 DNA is TGTGCCAGCAGCCCCCGGAGTATGAGCACAGATACGCAGTATTTT.

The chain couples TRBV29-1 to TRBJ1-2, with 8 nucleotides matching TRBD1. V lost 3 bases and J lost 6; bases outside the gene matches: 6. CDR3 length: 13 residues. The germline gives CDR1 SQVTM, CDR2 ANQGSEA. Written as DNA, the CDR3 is TGCAGCGTTGACGTGACAGGGGTTGATGGCTACACCTTC. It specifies CSVDVTGVDGYTF.

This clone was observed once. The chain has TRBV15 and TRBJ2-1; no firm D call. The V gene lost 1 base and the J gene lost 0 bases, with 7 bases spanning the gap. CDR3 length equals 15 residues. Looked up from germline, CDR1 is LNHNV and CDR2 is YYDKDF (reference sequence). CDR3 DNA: TGTGCCACCAGCAGAGGTGATAGCTCCTACAATGAGCAGTTCTTC. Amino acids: CATSRGDSSYNEQFF.

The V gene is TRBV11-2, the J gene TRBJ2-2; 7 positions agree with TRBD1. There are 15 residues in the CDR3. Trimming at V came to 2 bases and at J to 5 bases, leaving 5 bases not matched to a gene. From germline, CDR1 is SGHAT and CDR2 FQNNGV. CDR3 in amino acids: CASSLLRGRTGELFF. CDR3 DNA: TGTGCCAGCAGCTTACTAAGGGGGCGAACCGGGGAGCTGTTTTTT.

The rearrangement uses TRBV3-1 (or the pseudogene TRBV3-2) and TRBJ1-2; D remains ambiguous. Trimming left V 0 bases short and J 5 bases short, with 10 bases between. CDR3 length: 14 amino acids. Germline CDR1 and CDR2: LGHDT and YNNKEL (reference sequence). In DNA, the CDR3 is TGTGCCAGCAGCCAAGACCGGCGGAGTTATGGCTACACCTTC. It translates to CASSQDRRSYGYTF.

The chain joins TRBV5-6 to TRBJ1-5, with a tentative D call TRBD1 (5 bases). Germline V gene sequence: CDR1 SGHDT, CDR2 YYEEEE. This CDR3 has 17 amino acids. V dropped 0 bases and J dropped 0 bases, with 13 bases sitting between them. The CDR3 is CASSLGVWGDSNQPQHF. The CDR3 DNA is TGTGCCAGCAGCTTGGGCGTGTGGGGGGATAGCAATCAGCCCCAGCATTTT.

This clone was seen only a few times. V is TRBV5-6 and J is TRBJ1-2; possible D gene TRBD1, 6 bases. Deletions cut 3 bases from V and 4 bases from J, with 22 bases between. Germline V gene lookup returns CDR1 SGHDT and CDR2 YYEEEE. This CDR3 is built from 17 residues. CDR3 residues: CASSYRTAFFRVYGYTF. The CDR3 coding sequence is TGTGCCAGCAGCTACCGGACAGCTTTTTTCCGTGTCTATGGCTACACCTTC.

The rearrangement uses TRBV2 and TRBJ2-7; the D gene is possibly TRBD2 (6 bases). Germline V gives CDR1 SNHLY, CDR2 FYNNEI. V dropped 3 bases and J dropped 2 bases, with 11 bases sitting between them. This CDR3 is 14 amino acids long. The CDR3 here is CASSEGGSPYEQYF. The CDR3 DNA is TGTGCCAGCAGTGAGGGGGGTTCCCCCTACGAGCAGTACTTC.

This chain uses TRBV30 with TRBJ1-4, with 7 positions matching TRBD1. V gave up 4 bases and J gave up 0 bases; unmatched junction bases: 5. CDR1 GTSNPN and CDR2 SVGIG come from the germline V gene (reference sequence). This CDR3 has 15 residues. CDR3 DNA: TGTGCCTGGACATTCGGGACAGCAACTAATGAAAAACTGTTTTTT. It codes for CAWTFGTATNEKLFF.

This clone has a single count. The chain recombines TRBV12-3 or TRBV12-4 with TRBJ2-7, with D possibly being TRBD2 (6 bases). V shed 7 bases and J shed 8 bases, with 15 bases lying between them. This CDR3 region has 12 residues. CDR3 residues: CASIAAGNKQYF. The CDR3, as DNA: TGTGCCAGCATCGCGGCGGGAAACAAGCAGTACTTC.